This record looks at one TCR beta chain sequence and its context. Its target is not known. CDR3 size: 14 residues. The germline gives CDR1 LNHNV, CDR2 YYDKDF (reference sequence). V shed 3 bases and J 4 bases; nucleotides not matched to a gene: 1. This record comes from a study of identical twins. Template switching (which added a universal primer site) was used, and cDNA carried unique molecular identifiers. TCRdb recomputed calls from the 5' RACE reads with MiXCR, one row per CDR3 protein. There are over 550,000 distinct CDR3 sequences in the sample; around 7.5% occur only once, and approximately 1.5% lies in the top ten. Study-wide findings and caveats: Memory repertoires showed no such pattern, whereas abundant cord blood beta clonotypes carried fewer insertions. Among out-of-frame alpha sequences shared by twins, low generation probability occurred in excess. A cross-sectional statistical analysis, not follow-up of the same donors, supported the conclusions.

The data also belong to a second study, concerning yellow fever vaccine responses in identical twins.

The rearrangement joins TRBV15 to TRBJ1-3; 9 bases map to TRBD1. The source is a woman aged 18-29 years in good health. Sequenced input: PBMCs. The CDR3 nucleotides read TGTGCCACCAGCAGGGACAGGGGAGGAAACACCATATATTTT. Protein product: CATSRDRGGNTIYF.